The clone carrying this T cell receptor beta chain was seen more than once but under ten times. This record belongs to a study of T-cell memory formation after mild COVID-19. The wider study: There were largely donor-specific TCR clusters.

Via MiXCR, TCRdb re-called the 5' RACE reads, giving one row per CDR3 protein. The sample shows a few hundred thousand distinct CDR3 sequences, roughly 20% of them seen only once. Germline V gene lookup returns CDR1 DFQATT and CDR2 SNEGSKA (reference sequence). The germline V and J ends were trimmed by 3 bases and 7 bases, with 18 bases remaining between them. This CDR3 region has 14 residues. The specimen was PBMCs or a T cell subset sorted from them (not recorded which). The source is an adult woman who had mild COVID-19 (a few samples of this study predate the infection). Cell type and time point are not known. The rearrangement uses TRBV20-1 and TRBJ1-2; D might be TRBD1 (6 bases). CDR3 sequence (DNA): TGCAGTGCTAGGTTACCGGGACAAGCGGGTGGCTACACCTTC. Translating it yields CSARLPGQAGGYTF.